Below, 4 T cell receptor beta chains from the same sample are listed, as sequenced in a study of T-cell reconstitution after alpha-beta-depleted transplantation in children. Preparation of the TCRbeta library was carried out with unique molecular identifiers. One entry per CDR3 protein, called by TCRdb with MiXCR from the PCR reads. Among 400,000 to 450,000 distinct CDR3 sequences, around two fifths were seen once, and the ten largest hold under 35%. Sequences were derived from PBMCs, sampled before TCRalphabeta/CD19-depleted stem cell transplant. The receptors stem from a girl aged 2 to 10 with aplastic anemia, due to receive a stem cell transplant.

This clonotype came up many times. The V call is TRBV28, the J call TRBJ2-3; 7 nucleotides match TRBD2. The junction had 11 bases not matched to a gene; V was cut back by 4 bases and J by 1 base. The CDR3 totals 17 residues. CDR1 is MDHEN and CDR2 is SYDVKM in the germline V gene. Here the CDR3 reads CASSSMGGTTGTDTQYF. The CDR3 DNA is TGTGCCAGCAGTTCCATGGGGGGGACGACTGGCACAGATACGCAGTATTTT.

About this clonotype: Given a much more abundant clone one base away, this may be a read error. CDR3 region: CSASPGQPCGYTF. The CDR3 DNA is TGCAGTGCTAGTCCAGGACAGCCCTGTGGCTACACCTTC. The V and J genes are TRBV20-1 and TRBJ1-2, with D perhaps matching TRBD1 (6 bases). V lost 3 bases and J lost 7, with 15 bases in between. The CDR3 runs 13 residues. Germline CDR1 DFQATT, CDR2 SNEGSKA (reference sequence).

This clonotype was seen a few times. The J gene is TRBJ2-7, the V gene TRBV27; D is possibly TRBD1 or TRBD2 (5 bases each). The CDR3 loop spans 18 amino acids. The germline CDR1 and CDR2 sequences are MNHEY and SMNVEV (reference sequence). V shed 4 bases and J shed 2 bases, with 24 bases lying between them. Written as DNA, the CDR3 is TGTGCCAGCAGTTCCTCCCTGGGACCTCTTACCACCCCCTACGAGCAGTACTTC. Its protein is CASSSSLGPLTTPYEQYF.

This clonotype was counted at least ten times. This chain's CDR3 is CASRLPGQPNTEAFF. In DNA form, the CDR3 reads TGTGCCAGCAGGCTTCCGGGACAGCCGAACACTGAAGCTTTCTTT. The rearrangement links TRBV28 to TRBJ1-1; 7 bases map to TRBD1. Germline V gene lookup returns CDR1 MDHEN and CDR2 SYDVKM. CDR3 length equals 15 residues. V was clipped by 6 bases and J by 1 base; unmatched bases: 8.